This T cell receptor beta chain was sequenced in a study of Ad26.COV2.S vaccination and SARS-CoV-2 variants. The treatment is: roughly 20 received Ad26.COV2.S at low or high dose, single or two shots; several received placebo; per-sample allocation not given. Samples were taken on day 63 after the first vaccine or placebo injection. Method: immunoSEQ multiplex PCR; TCRdb's copy keeps in-frame clones and lacks some. Of fewer than 400,000 clones in the sample, about 90% were seen once. Concerning this clone: Its target is unknown.

Broader study findings: Non-spike TCR breadth showed similarity between vaccine and placebo recipients. Overall T cell responses may have been underestimated by the analyses of TCR breadth and depth.

The TCR comes from a person between 18 and 60 years old who received the Ad26.COV2.S COVID-19 vaccine or a placebo. Source: peripheral blood, taken in a trial of Ad26.COV2.S vaccine versus placebo.

CDR3 sequence reads: CASSSGLAGETQYF. The CDR3 coding sequence is TGCGCCAGCAGCTCCGGACTAGCGGGAGAGACCCAGTACTTC. This chain connects TRBV5-1 to TRBJ2-5; 11 bases line up with TRBD2. Germline assignment: CDR1 SGHRS and CDR2 YFSETQ. The CDR3 contains 14 residues. V was clipped by 3 bases and J by 4 bases; unmatched bases: 2.